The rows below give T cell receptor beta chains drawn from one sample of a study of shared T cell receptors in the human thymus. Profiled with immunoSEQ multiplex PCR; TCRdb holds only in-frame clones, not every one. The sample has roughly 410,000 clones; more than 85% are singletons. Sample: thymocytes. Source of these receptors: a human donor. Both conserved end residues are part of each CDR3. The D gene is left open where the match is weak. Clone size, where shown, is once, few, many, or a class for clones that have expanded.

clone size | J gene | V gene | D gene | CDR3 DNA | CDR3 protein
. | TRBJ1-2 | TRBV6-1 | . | TGTGCCAGCGCCCCCCGGGTTTCTAACTATGGCTACACCTTC | CASAPRVSNYGYTF
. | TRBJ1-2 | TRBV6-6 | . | TGTGCCAGCAGTTCATATACGGACAGAGAGAACGGCTACACCTTC | CASSSYTDRENGYTF
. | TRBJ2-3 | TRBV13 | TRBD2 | TGTGCCAGCAGCTTAGTGGCTAGCGGGAGGGATACGCAGTATTTT | CASSLVASGRDTQYF
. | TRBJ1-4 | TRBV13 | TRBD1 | TGTGCCAGCAGCCCCCGGGACAGCACTAATGAAAAACTGTTTTTT | CASSPRDSTNEKLFF
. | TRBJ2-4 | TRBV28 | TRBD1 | TGTGCCAGCAGTCCCGGGACAGAAGCCAAAAACATTCAGTACTTC | CASSPGTEAKNIQYF
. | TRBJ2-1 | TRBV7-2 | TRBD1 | TGTGCCAGCAGCCCACGGACAGGGGGGTTTTACAATGAGCAGTTCTTC | CASSPRTGGFYNEQFF
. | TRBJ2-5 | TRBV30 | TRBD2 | TGTGCCTGGAGGGCGGGACTAGCCAGATTTGGAGAGACCCAGTACTTC | CAWRAGLARFGETQYF
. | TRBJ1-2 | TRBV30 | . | TGTGCCTGGACTAGGGCACCGCAGGGGAGACGTTATGGCTACACCTTC | CAWTRAPQGRRYGYTF
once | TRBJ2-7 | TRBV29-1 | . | TGCAGCGCCAAGACGGCCGGATCCTACGAGCAGTACTTC | CSAKTAGSYEQYF
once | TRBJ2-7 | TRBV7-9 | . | TGTGCCAGCAGCTTAGCCCAAATCGAGCAGTACTTC | CASSLAQIEQYF
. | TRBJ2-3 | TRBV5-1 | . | TGCGCCAGCAGCTTGGGGACAGGCACAGATACGCAGTATTTT | CASSLGTGTDTQYF
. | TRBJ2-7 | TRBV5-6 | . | TGTGCCAGCAGCTTGTTCCGGGAATTAAACTACGAGCAGTACTTC | CASSLFRELNYEQYF
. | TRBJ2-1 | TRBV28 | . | TGTGCCAGCAGGGGGGGGCATTCCAATGAGCAGTTCTTC | CASRGGHSNEQFF
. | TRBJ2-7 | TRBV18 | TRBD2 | TGTGCCAGCTCACCACCGACTAGCGGCTTCTACGAGCAGTACTTC | CASSPPTSGFYEQYF
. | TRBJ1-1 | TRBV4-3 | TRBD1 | TGCGCCAGCAGCCAGCCAGGGGGGAACACTGAAGCTTTCTTT | CASSQPGGNTEAFF
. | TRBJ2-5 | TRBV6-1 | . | TGTGCCAGCAGCCCACAGGGAAACGGTGGGGAGACCCAGTACTTC | CASSPQGNGGETQYF
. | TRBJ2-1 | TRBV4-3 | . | TGCGCCAGCAGCCAAGTCAGGGGACTAAACAATGAGCAGTTCTTC | CASSQVRGLNNEQFF
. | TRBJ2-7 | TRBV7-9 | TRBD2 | TGTGCCAGCAGCTTAGAGGCTAGCGGGAATCCTTACGAGCAGTACTTC | CASSLEASGNPYEQYF
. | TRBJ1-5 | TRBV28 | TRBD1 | TGTGCCAGCAGCCGCGGGACAGGGGGAAAAAATAGCAATCAGCCCCAGCATTTT | CASSRGTGGKNSNQPQHF
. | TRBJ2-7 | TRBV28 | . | TGTGCCAGCAGTTTTAACCAAAACTACGAGCAGTACTTC | CASSFNQNYEQYF
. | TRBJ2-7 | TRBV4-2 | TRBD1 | TGTGCCAGCAGCCAAGATATCGGACAGGGGGAGGACGAGCAGTACTTC | CASSQDIGQGEDEQYF
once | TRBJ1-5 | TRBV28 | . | TGTGCCAGCAGTTTAATCGGGACACCTCAGCCCCAGCATTTT | CASSLIGTPQPQHF
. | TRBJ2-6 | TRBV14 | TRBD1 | TGTGCCAGCAGCCACGATCGAACGGACAGGAGGACTGGGGCCAACGTCCTGACTTTC | CASSHDRTDRRTGANVLTF
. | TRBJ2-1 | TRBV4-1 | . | TGCGCCAGCAGCGATAGGCCCCCCAGAAACCCGAGCCGAAGCTCCTACAATGAGCAGTTCTTC | CASSDRPPRNPSRSSYNEQFF
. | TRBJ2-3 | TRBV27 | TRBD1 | TGTGCCAGCAGTTTGAGTGGGACAGGAGTCACAGATACGCAGTATTTT | CASSLSGTGVTDTQYF
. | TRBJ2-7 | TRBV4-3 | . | TGCGCCAGCAGCCAAGACCCAGACCGACTTAACTACGAGCAGTACTTC | CASSQDPDRLNYEQYF
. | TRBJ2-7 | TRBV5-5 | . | TGTGCCAGCAGCTCCTACCGGGTGGAGAGGTACGAGCAGTACTTC | CASSSYRVERYEQYF
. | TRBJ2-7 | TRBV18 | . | TGTGCCAGCTCACCGCCCCGACCGCGTGAGCAGTACTTC | CASSPPRPREQYF
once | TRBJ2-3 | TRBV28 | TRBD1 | TGTGCCAGCAGTACCTCCGGGACAGGGGGAACAGATACGCAGTATTTT | CASSTSGTGGTDTQYF
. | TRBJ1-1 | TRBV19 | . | TGTGCCAGTAGTACGACGGTGAACACTGAAGCTTTCTTT | CASSTTVNTEAFF
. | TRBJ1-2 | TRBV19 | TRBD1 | TGTGCCAGTAGTATCGGGCAGGGGGGGAAAAACTATGGCTACACCTTC | CASSIGQGGKNYGYTF
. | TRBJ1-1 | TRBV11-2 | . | TGTGCCAGCAGCTTAGTCCCCCCAGGGGAGGGTGAAGCTTTCTTT | CASSLVPPGEGEAFF
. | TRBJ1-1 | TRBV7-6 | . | TGTGCCAGCAGTTACGGACACCCGAACACTGAAGCTTTCTTT | CASSYGHPNTEAFF
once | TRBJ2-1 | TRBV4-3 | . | TGCGCCAGCAGCCAAGATATGACAGGCCGCAGCAATGAGCAGTTCTTC | CASSQDMTGRSNEQFF
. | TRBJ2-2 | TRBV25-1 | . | TGTGCCAGCAGTCTCCGATCCACCGGGGAGCTGTTTTTT | CASSLRSTGELFF
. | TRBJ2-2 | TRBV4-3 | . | TGCGCCAGCAGTCCAAGAATTATGGGGGGCCGGGACGGCGGGGAGCTGTTTTTT | CASSPRIMGGRDGGELFF
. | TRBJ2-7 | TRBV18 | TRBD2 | TGTGCCAGCTCACCACCAGGACTAGTTCGCGAGCAGTACTTC | CASSPPGLVREQYF
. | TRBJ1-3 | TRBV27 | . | TGTGCCAGCAGTCCCCGGATCAACCGTGGAAACACCATATATTTT | CASSPRINRGNTIYF
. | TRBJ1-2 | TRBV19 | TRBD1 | TGTGCCAGTAGAGTCGGGACAGCTAACTATGGCTACACCTTC | CASRVGTANYGYTF
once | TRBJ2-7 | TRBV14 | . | TGTGCCAGCAGCCAAGCCTCGGCTCCCAGCTACGAGCAGTACTTC | CASSQASAPSYEQYF
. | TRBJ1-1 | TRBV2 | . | TGTGCCAGCAGAGCTGGGTACGGGTTCACTGAAGCTTTCTTT | CASRAGYGFTEAFF
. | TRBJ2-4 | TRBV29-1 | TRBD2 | TGCAGCGTTGTATGGCGGGAGCCTCCAGGCCCCAAAAACATTCAGTACTTC | CSVVWREPPGPKNIQYF
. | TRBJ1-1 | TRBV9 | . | TGTGCCAGCAGCATCGGGCAAAGGGTGAACAGTGGTGATCTGGCTTTCTTT | CASSIGQRVNSGDLAFF
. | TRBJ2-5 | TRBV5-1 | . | TGCGCCAGCAGCTTGGGTGTTCGGCGGTCCAGGCGGGAGACCCAGTACTTC | CASSLGVRRSRRETQYF
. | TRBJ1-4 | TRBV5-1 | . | TGCGCCAGCAGCTTGGTGGGGACGGCTAATGAAAAACTGTTTTTT | CASSLVGTANEKLFF
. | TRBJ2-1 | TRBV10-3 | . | TGTGCCATCAGTGAGGAAGGGAGCCAAGACTCCTACAATGAGCAGTTCTTC | CAISEEGSQDSYNEQFF
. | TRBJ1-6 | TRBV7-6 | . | TGTGCCAGCAGCTTAGGGCGGCCCAATTCACCCCTCCACTTT | CASSLGRPNSPLHF
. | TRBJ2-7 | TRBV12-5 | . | TGTGCTAGTGGTACCTCGGAAGGGGCCTCCCCCCGCGAGCAGTACTTC | CASGTSEGASPREQYF
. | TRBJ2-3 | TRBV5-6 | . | TGTGCCAGCAGCTTGGCCTCGGGGCTTCATGCAGATACGCAGTATTTT | CASSLASGLHADTQYF
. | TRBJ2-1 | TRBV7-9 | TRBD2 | TGTGCCAGCAGCTGCGACGGGGGACTAGCGGGAGTCTGTGAGCAGTTCTTC | CASSCDGGLAGVCEQFF
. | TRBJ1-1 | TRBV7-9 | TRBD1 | TGTGCCAGCAGCGCCCAGGGGACAGGCACGTACTACACTGAAGCTTTCTTT | CASSAQGTGTYYTEAFF